This is a list of T cell receptor beta chains from one sample in a study of T cell repertoires in cytomegalovirus infection. These TCRs are of unknown antigen specificity. TCRdb recomputed calls from the reads with MiXCR, one row per CDR3 protein. Among about 470,000 distinct CDR3 sequences, about two fifths were seen once, and the ten largest hold about two fifths. Sequencing used cultured PBMCs, obtained from culture after CMV antigen stimulation. All receptors derive from a human donor in good health (CMV status not recorded). Some clones in this sample may be carry-over from other donors' samples. The CDR3 runs from the conserved cysteine through the conserved F or W. The D gene is left open where the match is weak. Expanded clones get a size class; other rows say once, few or many, or leave the size out.

D gene | CDR3 length | clone size | J gene | V gene | CDR3 protein
NA | 17 | once | TRBJ2-1 | TRBV12-3/TRBV12-4 | CASSSHPLKSSYNEQFF
TRBD1 | 16 | NA | TRBJ2-2 | TRBV6-1 | CASSTTGELNTGELFF
NA | 12 | NA | TRBJ2-5 | TRBV2 | CASSVGRETQYF
NA | 14 | NA | TRBJ2-7 | TRBV7-2 | CASSLEGGDYEQYF
NA | 13 | NA | TRBJ2-3 | TRBV10-3 | CAIRPVTADTQYF
NA | 13 | NA | TRBJ1-1 | TRBV7-6 | CASSDSLNTEAFF
NA | 14 | few | TRBJ2-5 | TRBV7-2 | CTSSPTRVGETQYF
NA | 11 | NA | TRBJ1-2 | TRBV5-4 | CASSYNRVYTF
TRBD1 | 14 | NA | TRBJ1-2 | TRBV6-2/TRBV6-3 | CASRDYRGSYGYTF
NA | 13 | NA | TRBJ2-7 | TRBV7-8 | CASSSTLYHEQYF
TRBD2 | 15 | NA | TRBJ2-7 | TRBV7-3 | CASSRGGGGNYEQYF
NA | 15 | NA | TRBJ2-3 | TRBV5-1 | CASSLGATRVDTQYF
NA | 14 | NA | TRBJ1-5 | TRBV12-3/TRBV12-4 | CASSLTDPNQPQHF
NA | 16 | NA | TRBJ2-3 | TRBV4-3 | CASSQETWGRTDTQYF
NA | 18 | many | TRBJ1-3 | TRBV7-8 | CASSLVPRQLDSGNTIYF
TRBD2 | 16 | few | TRBJ2-2 | TRBV28 | CASSVPAGGGGGELFF